This T cell receptor (beta chain) was identified during a study of cytomegalovirus exposure and HLA in healthy donors. Study-wide results and limits: The authors listed around 150 TCR beta chains as cytomegalovirus-associated. Generally TCR sequences proved uncommon, though certain public TCRs appeared in numerous donors.

With regard to this clone: The antigen remains undetermined.

Trimming left V 6 bases short and J 1 base short, with 15 bases between. The CDR3 runs 15 residues. From germline, CDR1 is SEHNR and CDR2 FQNEAQ (reference sequence). It was the approximately 110-subject validation cohort, separate from the roughly 700-subject first cohort, to which the donors belonged. TCRdb's copy holds only in-frame clones and misses some; the assay was immunoSEQ multiplex PCR. Found here are over 110,000 clones, less than 90% of them singletons; the top ten hold roughly 3%. This chain connects TRBV7-9 to TRBJ2-5; TRBD1 might be the D (6 bases). The sequence derives from a man in his late teens or twenties in good health and CMV-seronegative. Source material: PBMCs. The CDR3 nucleotides are TGTGCCAGCAGACCCGACAGGTATCCCCAAGAGACCCAGTACTTC. Protein sequence: CASRPDRYPQETQYF.